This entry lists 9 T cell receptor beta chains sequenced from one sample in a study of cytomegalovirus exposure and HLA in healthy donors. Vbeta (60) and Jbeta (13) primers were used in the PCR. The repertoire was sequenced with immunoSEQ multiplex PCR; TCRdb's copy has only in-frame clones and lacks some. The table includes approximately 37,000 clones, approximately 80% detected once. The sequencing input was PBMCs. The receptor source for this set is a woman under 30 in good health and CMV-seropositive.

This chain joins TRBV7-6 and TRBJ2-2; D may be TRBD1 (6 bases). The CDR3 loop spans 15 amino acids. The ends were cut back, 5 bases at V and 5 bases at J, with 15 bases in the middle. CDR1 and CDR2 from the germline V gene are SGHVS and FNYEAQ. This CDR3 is CASSLEARGTGELFF. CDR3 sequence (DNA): TGTGCCAGCAGCCTAGAAGCCAGGGGTACCGGGGAGCTGTTTTTT.

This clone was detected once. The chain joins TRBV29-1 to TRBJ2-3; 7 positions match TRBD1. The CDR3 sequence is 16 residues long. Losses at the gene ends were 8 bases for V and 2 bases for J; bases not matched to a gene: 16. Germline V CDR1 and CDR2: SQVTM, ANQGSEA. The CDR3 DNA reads TGCAGCCTCACAGGGGCTAGCTCAGACAACACAGATACGCAGTATTTT. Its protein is CSLTGASSDNTDTQYF.

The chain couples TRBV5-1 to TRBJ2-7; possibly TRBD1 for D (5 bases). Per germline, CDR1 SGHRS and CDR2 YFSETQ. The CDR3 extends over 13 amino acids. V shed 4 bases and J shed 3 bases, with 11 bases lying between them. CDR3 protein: CASSPDIGYEQYF. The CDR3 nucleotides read TGCGCCAGCAGCCCGGACATTGGCTACGAGCAGTACTTC.

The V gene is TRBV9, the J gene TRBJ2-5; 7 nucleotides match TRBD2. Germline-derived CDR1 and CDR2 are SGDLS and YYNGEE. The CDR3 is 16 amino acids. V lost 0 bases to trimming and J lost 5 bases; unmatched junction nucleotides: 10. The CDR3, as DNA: TGTGCCAGCAGCGTAGGGGGGGGGAGGGTAGGGGAGACCCAGTACTTC. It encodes CASSVGGGRVGETQYF.

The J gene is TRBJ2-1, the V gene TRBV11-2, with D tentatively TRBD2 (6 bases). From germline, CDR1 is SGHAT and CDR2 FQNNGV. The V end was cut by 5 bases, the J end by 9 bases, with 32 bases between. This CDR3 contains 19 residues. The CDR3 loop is CASSRQVLAIFGAGTEQFF. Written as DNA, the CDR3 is TGTGCCAGCAGCCGCCAAGTATTGGCAATTTTTGGGGCGGGAACTGAGCAGTTCTTC.

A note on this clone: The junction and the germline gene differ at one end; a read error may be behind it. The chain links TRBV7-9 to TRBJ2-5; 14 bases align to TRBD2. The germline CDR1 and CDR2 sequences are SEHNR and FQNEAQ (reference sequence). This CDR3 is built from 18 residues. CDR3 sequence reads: CSSKSGLAGARGQETQYF. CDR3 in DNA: TGTTCCAGCAAATCGGGACTAGCGGGGGCACGGGGACAAGAGACCCAGTACTTC. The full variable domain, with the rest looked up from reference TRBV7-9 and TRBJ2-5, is DTGVSQNPRHKITKRGQNVTFRCDPISEHNRLYWYRQTLGQGPEFLTYFQNEAQLEKSRLLSDRFSAERPKGSFSTLEIQRTEQGDSAMYLCSSKSGLAGARGQETQYFGPGTRLLVL.

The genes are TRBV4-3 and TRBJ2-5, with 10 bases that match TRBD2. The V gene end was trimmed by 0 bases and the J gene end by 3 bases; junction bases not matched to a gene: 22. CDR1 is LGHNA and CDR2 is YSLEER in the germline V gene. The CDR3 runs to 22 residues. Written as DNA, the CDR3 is TGCGCCAGCAGCCAAGATATAGGGGAGGGTCTAGCGGGGGCCCTTCTAGAAGAGACCCAGTACTTC. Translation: CASSQDIGEGLAGALLEETQYF.

The CDR3 sequence: CASSSRAQETQYF. The CDR3, as DNA: TGCGCCAGCAGCTCGCGGGCCCAAGAGACCCAGTACTTC. V gene TRBV5-1 combines with J gene TRBJ2-5; the D gene is possibly TRBD2 (5 bases). CDR3 length: 13 residues. Germline-derived CDR1 and CDR2 are SGHRS and YFSETQ. Trimming removed 3 bases from V and 1 base from J, with 7 bases in between.

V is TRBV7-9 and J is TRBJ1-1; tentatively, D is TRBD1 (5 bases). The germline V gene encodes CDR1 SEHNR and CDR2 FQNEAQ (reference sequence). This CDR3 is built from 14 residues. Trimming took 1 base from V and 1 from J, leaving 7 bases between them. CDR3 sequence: CASSLVTGNTEAFF. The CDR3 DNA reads TGTGCCAGCAGCTTAGTTACAGGGAACACTGAAGCTTTCTTT.